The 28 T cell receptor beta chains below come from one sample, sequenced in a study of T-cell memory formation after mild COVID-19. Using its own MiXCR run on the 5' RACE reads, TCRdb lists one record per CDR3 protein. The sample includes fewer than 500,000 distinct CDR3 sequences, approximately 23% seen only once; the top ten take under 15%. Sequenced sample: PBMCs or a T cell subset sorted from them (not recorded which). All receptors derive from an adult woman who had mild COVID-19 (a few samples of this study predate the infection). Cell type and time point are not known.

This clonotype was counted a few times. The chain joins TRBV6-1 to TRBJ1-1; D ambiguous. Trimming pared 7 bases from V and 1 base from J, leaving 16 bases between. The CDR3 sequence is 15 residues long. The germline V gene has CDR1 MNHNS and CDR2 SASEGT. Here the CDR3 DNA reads TGTGCCAGCAAGGAATGGGAGCTGTCGAACACTGAAGCTTTCTTT. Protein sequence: CASKEWELSNTEAFF.

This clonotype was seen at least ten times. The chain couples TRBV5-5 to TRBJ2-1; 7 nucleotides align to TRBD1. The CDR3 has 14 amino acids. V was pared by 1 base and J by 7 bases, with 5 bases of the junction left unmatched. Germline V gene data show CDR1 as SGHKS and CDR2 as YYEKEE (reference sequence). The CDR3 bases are TGTGCCAGCAGCTTGAGACAGGGTGGAAATGAGCAGTTCTTC. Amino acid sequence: CASSLRQGGNEQFF.

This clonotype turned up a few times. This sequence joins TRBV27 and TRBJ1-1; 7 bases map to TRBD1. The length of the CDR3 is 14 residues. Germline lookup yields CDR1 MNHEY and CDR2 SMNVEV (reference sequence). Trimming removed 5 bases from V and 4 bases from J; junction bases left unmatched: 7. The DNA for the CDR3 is TGTGCCAGCAGTGGCGGGACAGTGCCCACTGAAGCTTTCTTT. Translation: CASSGGTVPTEAFF.

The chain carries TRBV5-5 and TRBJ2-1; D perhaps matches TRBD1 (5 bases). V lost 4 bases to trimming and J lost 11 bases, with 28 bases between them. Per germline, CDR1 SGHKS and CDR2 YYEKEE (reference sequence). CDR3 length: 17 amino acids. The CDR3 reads CASSLNSGALAPGKQFF. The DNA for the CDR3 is TGTGCCAGCAGCCTGAACTCTGGGGCCCTTGCCCCCGGCAAGCAGTTCTTC.

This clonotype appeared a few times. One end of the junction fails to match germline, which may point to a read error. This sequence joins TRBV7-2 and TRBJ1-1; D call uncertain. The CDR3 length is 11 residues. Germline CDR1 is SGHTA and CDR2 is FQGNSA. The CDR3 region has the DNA TGTGCCAGCAGCGGGAATAACTGGTTGACATTT. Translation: CASSGNNWLTF.

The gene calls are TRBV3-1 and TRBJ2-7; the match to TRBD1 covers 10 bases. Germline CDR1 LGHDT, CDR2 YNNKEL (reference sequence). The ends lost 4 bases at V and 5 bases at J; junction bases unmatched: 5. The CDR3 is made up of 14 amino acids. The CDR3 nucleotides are TGTGCCAGCAGCCTCACAGGACAGGGGGACGAGCAGTACTTC. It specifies CASSLTGQGDEQYF.

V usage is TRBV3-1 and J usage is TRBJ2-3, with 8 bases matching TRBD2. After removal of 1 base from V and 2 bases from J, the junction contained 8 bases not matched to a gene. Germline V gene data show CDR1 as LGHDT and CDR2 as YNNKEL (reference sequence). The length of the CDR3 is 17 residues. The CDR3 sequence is CASSQVLAGGFTDTQYF. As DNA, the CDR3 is TGTGCCAGCAGCCAAGTCTTGGCGGGGGGTTTCACAGATACGCAGTATTTT.

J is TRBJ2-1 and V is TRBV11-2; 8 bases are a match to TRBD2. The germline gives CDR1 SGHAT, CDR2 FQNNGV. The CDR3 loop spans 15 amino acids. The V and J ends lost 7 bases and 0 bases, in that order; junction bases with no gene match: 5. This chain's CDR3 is CASNKRENSYNEQFF. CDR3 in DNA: TGTGCCAGCAACAAGCGGGAGAACTCCTACAATGAGCAGTTCTTC.

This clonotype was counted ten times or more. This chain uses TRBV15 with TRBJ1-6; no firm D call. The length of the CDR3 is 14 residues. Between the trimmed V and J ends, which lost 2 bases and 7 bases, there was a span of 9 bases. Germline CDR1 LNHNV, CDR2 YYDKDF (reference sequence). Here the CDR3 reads CATSRLSLNSPLHF. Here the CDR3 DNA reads TGTGCCACCAGCAGACTCTCCCTGAATTCACCCCTCCACTTT.

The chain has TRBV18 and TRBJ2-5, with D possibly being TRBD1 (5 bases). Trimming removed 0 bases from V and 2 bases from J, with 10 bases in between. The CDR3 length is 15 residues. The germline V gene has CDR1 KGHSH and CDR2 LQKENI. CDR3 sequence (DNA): TGTGCCAGCTCACCACCCAGCAGGGCTCAAGAGACCCAGTACTTC. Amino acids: CASSPPSRAQETQYF.

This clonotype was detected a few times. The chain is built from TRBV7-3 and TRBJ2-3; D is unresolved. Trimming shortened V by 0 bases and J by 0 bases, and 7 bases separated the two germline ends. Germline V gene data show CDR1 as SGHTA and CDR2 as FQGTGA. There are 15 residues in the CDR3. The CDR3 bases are TGTGCCAGCAGCTTAACAGCAGCTAGCACAGATACGCAGTATTTT. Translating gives CASSLTAASTDTQYF.

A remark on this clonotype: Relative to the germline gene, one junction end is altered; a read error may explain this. The CDR3 sequence is CASSLGTSGGAGFRF. DNA for the CDR3: TGTGCCAGCAGCCTCGGGACTAGCGGGGGGGCCGGTTTCAGATTC. The chain combines TRBV3-1 with TRBJ2-1, with 16 positions matching TRBD2. Germline CDR1 LGHDT, CDR2 YNNKEL (reference sequence). The CDR3 runs 15 residues.

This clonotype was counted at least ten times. CDR3 coding DNA: TGTGCCAGCAGCTTAGTAGGTAGCGGGGGGCTTTACAATGAGCAGTTCTTC. As protein: CASSLVGSGGLYNEQFF. V and J are TRBV7-2 and TRBJ2-1; TRBD2 matches at 10 bases. Germline assignment: CDR1 SGHTA and CDR2 FQGNSA. The CDR3 covers 17 residues. J was trimmed by 4 bases and V by 1 base; bases with no gene match: 7.

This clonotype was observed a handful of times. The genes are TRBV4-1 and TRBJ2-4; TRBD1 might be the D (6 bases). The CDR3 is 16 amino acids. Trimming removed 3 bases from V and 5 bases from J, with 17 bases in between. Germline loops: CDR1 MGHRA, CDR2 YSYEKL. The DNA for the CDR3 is TGCGCCAGCAGCCACCCGCCCAACAACAGGGAAAACATTCAGTACTTC. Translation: CASSHPPNNRENIQYF.

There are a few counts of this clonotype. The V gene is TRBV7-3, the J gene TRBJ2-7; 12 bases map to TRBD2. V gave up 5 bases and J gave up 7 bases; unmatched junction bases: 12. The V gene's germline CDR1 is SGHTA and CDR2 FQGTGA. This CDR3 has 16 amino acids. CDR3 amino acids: CASSPTSGSPIREQYF. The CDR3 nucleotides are TGTGCCAGCAGCCCGACTAGCGGGAGTCCCATACGGGAGCAGTACTTC.

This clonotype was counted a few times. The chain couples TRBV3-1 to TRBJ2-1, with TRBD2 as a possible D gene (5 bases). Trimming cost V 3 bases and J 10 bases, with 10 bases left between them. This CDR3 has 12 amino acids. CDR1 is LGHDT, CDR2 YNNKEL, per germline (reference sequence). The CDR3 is CASSQAGKEQFF. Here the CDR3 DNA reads TGTGCCAGCAGCCAGGCGGGCAAAGAGCAGTTCTTC.

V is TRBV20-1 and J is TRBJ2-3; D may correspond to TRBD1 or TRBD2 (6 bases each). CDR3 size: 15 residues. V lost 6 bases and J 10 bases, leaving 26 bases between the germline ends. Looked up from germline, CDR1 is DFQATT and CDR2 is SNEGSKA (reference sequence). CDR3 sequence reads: CSAGEDSLPVRAQYF. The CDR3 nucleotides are TGCAGTGCGGGGGAGGACAGTCTCCCTGTCCGGGCGCAGTATTTT.

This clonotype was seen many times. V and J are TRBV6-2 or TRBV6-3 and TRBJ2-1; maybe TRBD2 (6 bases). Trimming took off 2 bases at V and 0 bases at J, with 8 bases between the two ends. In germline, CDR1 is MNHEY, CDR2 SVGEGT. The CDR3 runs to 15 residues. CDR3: CASSYGGSSYNEQFF. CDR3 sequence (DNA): TGTGCCAGCAGTTACGGGGGGAGCTCCTACAATGAGCAGTTCTTC.

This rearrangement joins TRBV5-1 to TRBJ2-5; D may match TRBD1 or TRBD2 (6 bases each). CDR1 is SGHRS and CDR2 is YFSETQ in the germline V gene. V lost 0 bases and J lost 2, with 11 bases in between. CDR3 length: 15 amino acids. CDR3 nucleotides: TGCGCCAGCAGCTTGGGACGGGGGACACAAGAGACCCAGTACTTC. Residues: CASSLGRGTQETQYF.

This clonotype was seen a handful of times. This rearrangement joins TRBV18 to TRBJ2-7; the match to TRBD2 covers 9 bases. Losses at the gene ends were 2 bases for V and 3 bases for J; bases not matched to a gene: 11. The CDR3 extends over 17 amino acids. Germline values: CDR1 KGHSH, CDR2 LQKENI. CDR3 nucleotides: TGTGCCAGCTCACCAAAAGGGCGGACTAGCGCCTACTACGAGCAGTACTTC. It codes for CASSPKGRTSAYYEQYF.

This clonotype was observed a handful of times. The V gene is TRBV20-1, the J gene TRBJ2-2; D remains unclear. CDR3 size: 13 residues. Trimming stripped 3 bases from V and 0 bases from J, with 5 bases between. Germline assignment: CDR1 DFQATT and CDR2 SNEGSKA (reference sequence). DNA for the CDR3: TGCAGTGCTAGCGTCGCGAACACCGGGGAGCTGTTTTTT. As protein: CSASVANTGELFF.

The DNA for the CDR3 is TGTGCCACCAGTTTGGGGGCGTCCTACGAGCAGTACTTC. Translation gives CATSLGASYEQYF. The chain couples TRBV24-1 to TRBJ2-7, with D possibly TRBD1 on 6 matching bases. V was shortened by 6 bases and J by 1 base, with 9 bases between the two germline ends. The germline CDR1 and CDR2 sequences are KGHDR and SFDVKD. This CDR3 comprises 13 residues.

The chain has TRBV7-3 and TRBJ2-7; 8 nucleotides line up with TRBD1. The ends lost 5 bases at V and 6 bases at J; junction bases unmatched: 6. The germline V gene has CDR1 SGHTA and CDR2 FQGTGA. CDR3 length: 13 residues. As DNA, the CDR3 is TGTGCCAGCAGCGGGACAGGTACCGGCGAGCAGTACTTC. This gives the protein CASSGTGTGEQYF.

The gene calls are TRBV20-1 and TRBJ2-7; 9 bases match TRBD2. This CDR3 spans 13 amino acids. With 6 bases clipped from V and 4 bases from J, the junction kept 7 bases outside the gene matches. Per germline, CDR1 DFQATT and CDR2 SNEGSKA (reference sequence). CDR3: CSAFSGGLYEQYF. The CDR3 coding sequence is TGCAGTGCCTTCAGCGGGGGGCTATACGAGCAGTACTTC.

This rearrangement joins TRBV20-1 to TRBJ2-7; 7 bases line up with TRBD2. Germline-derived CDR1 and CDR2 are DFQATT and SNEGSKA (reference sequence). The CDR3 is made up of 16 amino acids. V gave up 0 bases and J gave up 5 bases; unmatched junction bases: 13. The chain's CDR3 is CSARDQAGGVYHEQYF. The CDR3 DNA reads TGCAGTGCTAGAGATCAGGCTGGGGGGGTTTACCACGAGCAGTACTTC.

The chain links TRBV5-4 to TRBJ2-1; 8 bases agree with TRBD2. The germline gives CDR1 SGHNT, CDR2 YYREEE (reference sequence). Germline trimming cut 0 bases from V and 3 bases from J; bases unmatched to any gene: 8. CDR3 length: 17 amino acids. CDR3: CASSLGAGGLRYNEQFF. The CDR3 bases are TGTGCCAGCAGCTTGGGGGCGGGGGGCCTCCGCTACAATGAGCAGTTCTTC.

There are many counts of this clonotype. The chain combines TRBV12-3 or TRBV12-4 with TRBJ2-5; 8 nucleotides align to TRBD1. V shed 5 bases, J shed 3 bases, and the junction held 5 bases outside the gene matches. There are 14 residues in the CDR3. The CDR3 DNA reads TGTGCCAGCAGTCCTCGGACAGGGAAAGAGACCCAGTACTTC. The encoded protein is CASSPRTGKETQYF.

CDR3 nucleotides: TGTGCCAGTAGTATTTGGGATTCAAGCACAGATACGCAGTATTTT. Translated, it gives CASSIWDSSTDTQYF. J is TRBJ2-3 and V is TRBV19; D gene unclear. Germline CDR1 and CDR2: LNHDA and SQIVND (reference sequence). The CDR3 consists of 15 residues. Trimming took 3 bases from V and 0 from J, leaving 10 bases between them. Combining the CDR3 with reference TRBV19 and TRBJ2-3 gives the whole variable domain DGGITQSPKYLFRKEGQNVTLSCEQNLNHDAMYWYRQDPGQGLRLIYYSQIVNDFQKGDIAEGYSVSREKKESFPLTVTSAQKNPTAFYLCASSIWDSSTDTQYFGPGTRLTVL.